This T cell receptor beta chain was recovered during a study of blood T cell repertoires in COVID-19. About the research overall: Sites across the United States, Italy and Spain contributed samples from acute and convalescent COVID-19.

Trimming stripped 9 bases from V and 2 bases from J, with 10 bases between. CDR1 LNHDA and CDR2 SQIVND come from the germline V gene (reference sequence). CDR3 length equals 12 residues. Original processing methods: How many nucleated cells were present was estimated from reference gene primer amplification. Sequenced by immunoSEQ multiplex PCR; TCRdb stores in-frame clones only, minus some. The DNA gave D and trimming, while V, J and clone size come from that table. The sample records more than 250,000 clones, roughly nine tenths being singletons. Sequences were obtained from peripheral blood. This TCR came from a man younger than 35 who had recovered from COVID-19. V and J are TRBV19 and TRBJ1-2, with TRBD1 as a possible D gene (5 bases). Here the CDR3 DNA reads TGTGCCAGCTGGACACCGAACTATGGCTACACCTTC. This translates into CASWTPNYGYTF.